The 2 T cell receptor beta chains below were found in one sample sequenced in a study of identical twins. From the 5' RACE reads, TCRdb called clonotypes with MiXCR, one entry per CDR3 protein. The sample has fewer than 900,000 distinct CDR3 sequences; 15% to 20% are singletons. These data also featured in a second study, about T cells expressing NK-cell markers.

Sequences were obtained from PBMCs. Receptors originate from a woman aged 18 to 35 in good health.

This rearrangement joins TRBV7-2 to TRBJ2-5, with D perhaps being TRBD1 or TRBD2 (5 bases each). Deletions cut 2 bases from V and 4 bases from J, with 17 bases between. Germline loops: CDR1 SGHTA, CDR2 FQGNSA. CDR3 size: 16 residues. The CDR3 DNA sequence: TGTGCCAGCAGCTTACTTGATTCAGGGACGGGAGAGACCCAGTACTTC. Translating it yields CASSLLDSGTGETQYF. The variable domain in full, completed from reference TRBV7-2 and TRBJ2-5, reads GAGVSQSPSNKVTEKGKDVELRCDPISGHTALYWYRQSLGQGLEFLIYFQGNSAPDKSGLPSDRFSAERTGGSVSTLTIQRTQQEDSAVYLCASSLLDSGTGETQYFGPGTRLLVL.

This clonotype was observed a handful of times. This sequence joins TRBV9 and TRBJ2-3; 11 bases are a match to TRBD2. Germline V lookup: CDR1 SGDLS, CDR2 YYNGEE. This CDR3 is built from 16 residues. V gave up 0 bases and J gave up 3 bases; unmatched junction bases: 3. CDR3 in amino acids: CASSVGSGGATDTQYF. CDR3 coding DNA: TGTGCCAGCAGCGTAGGTAGCGGGGGGGCTACAGATACGCAGTATTTT.